Listed here are 24 T cell receptor beta chains from one sample, sequenced in a study of OX40 agonist ivuxolimab in advanced cancers. The table came from immunoSEQ multiplex PCR; TCRdb's copy has only in-frame clones and leaves some out. The sample has around 50,000 clones, approximately 88% seen once. The specimen comprised CD4+ or CD8+ T cells sorted from blood, sampled in a trial of the OX40 agonist ivuxolimab. These receptors all stem from an adult with an advanced solid tumor such as melanoma, head and neck, liver or kidney cancer.

This sequence joins TRBV2 and TRBJ2-7; D might be TRBD2 (6 bases). Germline CDR1 SNHLY, CDR2 FYNNEI. There are 14 residues in the CDR3. Trimming removed 4 bases at V and 2 bases at J, with 12 bases between. The CDR3 coding sequence is TGTGCCAGCAGTGTCGGGGGTAGGACCTACGAGCAGTACTTC. Translating it yields CASSVGGRTYEQYF.

The chain couples TRBV15 to TRBJ2-4, with D uncertain. Germline V gives CDR1 LNHNV, CDR2 YYDKDF (reference sequence). The CDR3 is 12 residues long. Between the trimmed V and J ends, which lost 9 bases and 5 bases, there was a span of 11 bases. CDR3 amino acids: CATGQHQNIQYF. In nucleotides, the CDR3 is TGTGCCACTGGCCAGCATCAAAACATTCAGTACTTC.

The V call is TRBV5-1, the J call TRBJ1-5; D might be TRBD1 (5 bases). Germline CDR1 SGHRS, CDR2 YFSETQ. The ends were cut back, 3 bases at V and 5 bases at J, with 15 bases in the middle. The CDR3 is made up of 15 amino acids. The CDR3 nucleotides are TGCGCCAGCAGCTGGGGACCGACTACTGATCAGCCCCAGCATTTT. This sequence encodes CASSWGPTTDQPQHF.

The chain has TRBV7-2 and TRBJ2-5, with TRBD1 as a possible D gene (5 bases). CDR1 and CDR2 from the germline V gene are SGHTA and FQGNSA. The length of the CDR3 is 14 residues. The V gene lost 6 bases and the J gene lost 5 bases, with 16 bases spanning the gap. The CDR3 region has the DNA TGTGCCAGCAGACGCGGTGGGGCTTCGGAGACCCAGTACTTC. Protein sequence: CASRRGGASETQYF.

In this sample, this clone turned up once. J is TRBJ2-3 and V is TRBV19, with D possibly being TRBD1 (5 bases). CDR3 length equals 15 residues. V lost 7 bases to trimming and J lost 2 bases, with 16 bases between them. Germline assignment: CDR1 LNHDA and CDR2 SQIVND (reference sequence). The CDR3 DNA follows: TGTGCCAGTACTGACGACAGCGATACCACAGATACGCAGTATTTT. Amino acid sequence: CASTDDSDTTDTQYF.

The chain recombines TRBV10-3 with TRBJ2-3; D unresolved. Germline CDR1 and CDR2: ENHRY and SYGVKD. The germline V and J ends were trimmed by 6 bases and 3 bases, with 13 bases remaining between them. This CDR3 is built from 14 residues. CDR3 DNA sequence: TGTGCCATCAGGTTTGCCGACGGAACAGATACGCAGTATTTT. Translated: CAIRFADGTDTQYF.

The chain recombines TRBV6-1 with TRBJ1-5; 7 nucleotides agree with TRBD1. The CDR3 has 12 amino acids. J was trimmed by 5 bases and V by 7 bases; bases with no gene match: 2. Germline V gene lookup returns CDR1 MNHNS and CDR2 SASEGT. In nucleotides, the CDR3 is TGTGCCAGCACTGGGACAGATCAGCCCCAGCATTTT. Its protein product is CASTGTDQPQHF.

DNA of the CDR3: TGTGCCAGCAGCTGGGGACAGGGGCAACCCTACGAGCAGTACTTC. Its protein product is CASSWGQGQPYEQYF. The chain links TRBV7-9 to TRBJ2-7, with 10 bases matching TRBD1. Germline V gene data show CDR1 as SEHNR and CDR2 as FQNEAQ (reference sequence). The length of the CDR3 is 15 residues. J was trimmed by 2 bases and V by 4 bases; bases with no gene match: 5.

The V and J genes are TRBV27 and TRBJ2-5; 12 bases are shared with TRBD2. With V trimmed by 5 bases and J by 2 bases, 6 bases remained unmatched. Germline CDR1 reads MNHEY; CDR2 reads SMNVEV (reference sequence). The CDR3 has 16 amino acids. CDR3 amino acids: CASSIRLAGAQETQYF. In nucleotides, the CDR3 is TGTGCCAGCAGTATCAGACTAGCGGGGGCTCAAGAGACCCAGTACTTC.

The chain joins TRBV6-5 to TRBJ1-2; a possible D gene is TRBD1 (5 bases). V was shortened by 2 bases and J by 3 bases, with 13 bases between the two germline ends. Germline loops: CDR1 MNHEY, CDR2 SVGAGI. The CDR3 has 15 amino acids. CDR3 in DNA: TGTGCCAGCAGTTACACCGCCGACAGCGACTATGGCTACACCTTC. Translation gives CASSYTADSDYGYTF.

This clone was observed once. The chain employs TRBV7-2 and TRBJ1-5; unclear D gene. The germline CDR1 and CDR2 sequences are SGHTA and FQGNSA. V lost 5 bases and J lost 3, with 5 bases in between. CDR3 length: 12 amino acids. CDR3 sequence reads: CASSHFNQPQHF. CDR3 coding DNA: TGTGCCAGCAGCCATTTCAATCAGCCCCAGCATTTT.

This clone was counted between two and nine times. V usage is TRBV29-1 and J usage is TRBJ1-5, with no clear D. The V gene lost 4 bases and the J gene lost 3 bases, with 10 bases spanning the gap. The CDR3 is 13 amino acids. Germline CDR1 and CDR2: SQVTM and ANQGSEA. CDR3 sequence: CSVGAGNNQPQHF. The CDR3 DNA is TGCAGCGTTGGGGCGGGAAACAATCAGCCCCAGCATTTT.

The table lists this clone with a few counts. This sequence joins TRBV10-3 and TRBJ2-6; 7 bases are a match to TRBD1. The J segment lost 0 bases and the V segment lost 7 bases, leaving 3 bases of the junction unmatched. The germline V gene encodes CDR1 ENHRY and CDR2 SYGVKD. The CDR3 loop spans 15 amino acids. CDR3 sequence (DNA): TGTGCCATCAAAGGGGGCCACTCTGGGGCCAACGTCCTGACTTTC. Protein sequence: CAIKGGHSGANVLTF.

The CDR3 reads CASSRHDTIYF. The CDR3 region has the DNA TGTGCCAGCAGTAGACATGACACCATATATTTT. This rearrangement joins TRBV6-5 to TRBJ1-3; D is unresolved. Germline lookup yields CDR1 MNHEY and CDR2 SVGAGI. The CDR3 covers 11 residues. V lost 5 bases and J lost 8, with 7 bases in between.

The chain combines TRBV10-1 with TRBJ2-7, with a weak D call TRBD2 (7 bases). The V end lost 2 bases, the J end lost 4 bases, and 21 bases lay between the germline ends. From germline, CDR1 is WNHNN and CDR2 SYGVQD (reference sequence). The CDR3 has 17 residues. In nucleotides, the CDR3 is TGCGCCAGCAGTGAGGGGGGGGCTAGCGAGAGATGGTACGAGCAGTACTTC. This codes for CASSEGGASERWYEQYF.

The V call is TRBV9, the J call TRBJ2-1; 9 positions agree with TRBD2. The J segment lost 4 bases and the V segment lost 0 bases, leaving 8 bases of the junction unmatched. Germline values: CDR1 SGDLS, CDR2 YYNGEE. CDR3 length: 17 residues. The CDR3 nucleotides read TGTGCCAGCAGCGTAGATAGCGGGAGCCCGACGTACAATGAGCAGTTCTTC. This gives the protein CASSVDSGSPTYNEQFF.

The chain carries TRBV28 and TRBJ1-6; maybe TRBD1 (5 bases). V was trimmed by 7 bases and J by 9 bases, leaving 10 bases between them. Germline V gene data show CDR1 as MDHEN and CDR2 as SYDVKM. The length of the CDR3 is 12 residues. As DNA, the CDR3 is TGTGCCAGCAAGGCAGGGCCTTCACCCCTCCACTTT. The encoded protein is CASKAGPSPLHF. The variable domain in full, completed from reference TRBV28 and TRBJ1-6, reads DVKVTQSSRYLVKRTGEKVFLECVQDMDHENMFWYRQDPGLGLRLIYFSYDVKMKEKGDIPEGYSVSREKKERFSLILESASTNQTSMYLCASKAGPSPLHFGNGTRLTVT.

The V call is TRBV7-9, the J call TRBJ2-7, with D possibly being TRBD2 (5 bases). CDR1 SEHNR and CDR2 FQNEAQ come from the germline V gene (reference sequence). V was trimmed by 5 bases and J by 6 bases, leaving 17 bases between them. This CDR3 is built from 14 residues. The chain's CDR3 is CASSPGRGSAEQYF. In DNA form, the CDR3 reads TGTGCCAGCAGCCCCGGCCGGGGTAGCGCCGAGCAGTACTTC.

The chain couples TRBV5-1 to TRBJ1-2; D remains unclear. CDR1 SGHRS and CDR2 YFSETQ come from the germline V gene. Trimming removed 4 bases at V and 3 bases at J, with 13 bases between. The CDR3 totals 14 residues. The CDR3 here is CASSGGRWDYGYTF. In nucleotides, the CDR3 is TGCGCCAGCAGCGGCGGACGCTGGGACTATGGCTACACCTTC.

V is TRBV4-2 and J is TRBJ2-4, with TRBD1 identical over 8 bases. The CDR3 extends over 18 amino acids. The V gene's germline CDR1 is LGHNA and CDR2 YNFKEQ. J gave up 7 bases and V 0 bases, and 14 bases lay outside the gene matches. In DNA form, the CDR3 reads TGTGCCAGCAGCCAAGATCCCCGGACAGGGCCCACCGGGAACATTCAGTACTTC. It translates to CASSQDPRTGPTGNIQYF.

The V gene is TRBV7-8, the J gene TRBJ1-2; the D is unclear. V was clipped by 5 bases and J by 4 bases, with 17 bases between them. Germline V gene data show CDR1 as SGHVS and CDR2 as FQNEAQ. CDR3 size: 15 residues. The chain's CDR3 is CASSPGDGDTYGYTF. CDR3 DNA: TGTGCCAGCAGCCCCGGGGATGGTGATACCTATGGCTACACCTTC.

This clone was seen once. The chain has TRBV5-5 and TRBJ2-7, with no clear D. V gave up 0 bases and J gave up 4 bases, with 11 bases separating them. CDR1 and CDR2 (germline): SGHKS, YYEKEE (reference sequence). The CDR3 has 14 residues. The CDR3 loop is CASSLGLIGYEQYF. CDR3 nucleotide sequence: TGTGCCAGCAGCTTGGGTTTAATTGGGTACGAGCAGTACTTC.

The chain has TRBV5-6 and TRBJ2-5; D unclear. Germline V gene lookup returns CDR1 SGHDT and CDR2 YYEEEE. The CDR3 spans 14 residues. V was cut by 4 bases and J by 1 base, with 11 bases left in between. The CDR3 loop is CASSPPGTQETQYF. In nucleotides, the CDR3 is TGTGCCAGCAGCCCCCCCGGCACCCAAGAGACCCAGTACTTC.

J is TRBJ1-1 and V is TRBV10-3; a possible D gene is TRBD1 (5 bases). There are 15 residues in the CDR3. Trimming stripped 4 bases from V and 1 base from J, with 13 bases between. Germline V gene lookup returns CDR1 ENHRY and CDR2 SYGVKD. The CDR3 region is CAISGGGTGNTEAFF. CDR3 sequence (DNA): TGTGCCATCAGTGGTGGGGGGACGGGGAACACTGAAGCTTTCTTT.